The 7 T cell receptor beta chains below come from one sample, sequenced in a study of CXCR3-negative and CXCR3-positive naive CD8 T cells (dated by TCRdb to the late 2010s). The reads were generated on a NextSeq 550. The Human TCR Profiling Kit (MiLaboratory) was used to prepare UMI-labeled 5' RACE TRB cDNA libraries. The reads underwent TCRdb reprocessing, giving one record for each CDR3 protein sequence and no DNA. The sample's table lists a count of roughly 61,000 distinct CDR3 sequences. Jointly, the top ten make up 0.53% of the sample. Paper-wide results and their limitations: Compared with CXCR3-negative naive cells, CXCR3-positive naive cells had TRB CDR3s with higher hydrophobicity (lower Kidera factor 4), lower energy, and higher strength and volume indices.

For these TCRs, the target antigens are not known. What was sequenced was naive CXCR3+ CD8+ T cells from blood. This sample's cell subset or site label indicates: CD45RO-CCR7+CD27+CD95- naive CD8+ T cells expressing CXCR3 (TNR3+). The receptors stem from a human donor in good health. Some clones in this sample may be carry-over from other donors' samples.

The rearrangement joins TRBV12-3 or TRBV12-4 to TRBJ1-1. This CDR3 is built from 11 residues. CDR3 residues: CASTTDTEAFF.

V is TRBV5-1 and J is TRBJ2-7; TCRdb calls TRBD1, which cannot be checked without DNA. This CDR3 is 12 amino acids long. Germline V CDR1 and CDR2: SGHRS, YFSETQ. This CDR3 reads CASSFGGAEQYF.

This chain links TRBV6-2 or TRBV6-3 with TRBJ2-7. Germline assignment: CDR1 MNHEY and CDR2 SVGEGT. The CDR3 has 15 residues. This CDR3 reads CASSYSDDGPYEQYF.

This chain joins TRBV20-1 and TRBJ2-7; the TCRdb call, TRBD1, lacks DNA for checking. The CDR3 totals 17 residues. Per germline, CDR1 DFQATT and CDR2 SNEGSKA (reference sequence). CDR3 sequence reads: CSARDPPQMVRQDEQYF.

The V and J genes are TRBV4-1 and TRBJ1-1. Germline V gene lookup returns CDR1 MGHRA and CDR2 YSYEKL. The CDR3 spans 12 residues. This CDR3 is CASSAPNTEAFF.

The chain recombines TRBV6-2 or TRBV6-3 with TRBJ2-7; TCRdb selects TRBD2, and the lack of DNA leaves this call unchecked. CDR1 is MNHEY and CDR2 is SVGEGT in the germline V gene. This CDR3 is 15 amino acids long. CDR3 loop: CASSYEASGPYEQYF.

J is TRBJ2-7 and V is TRBV4-3; as DNA is missing, the TRBD2 call by TCRdb cannot be tested. Germline values: CDR1 LGHNA, CDR2 YSLEER. CDR3 size: 14 residues. The CDR3 sequence: CASSQDRGFYEQYF.